One and the same sample provided the 2 T cell receptor beta chains below, sequenced in a study of beta chain features in type 1 diabetes. cDNA synthesis used the whole RNA isolate, giving expressed TCRB sequences. Some clones are missing from TCRdb's copy, which holds only in-frame ones; the method was immunoSEQ multiplex PCR. The sample carries about 620,000 clones, roughly a sixth recorded once. What was sequenced was naive CD4+ T cells from blood. The origin of the receptors is a young man in good health.

The sample holds a few counts of this clone. The chain employs TRBV29-1 and TRBJ1-2; 7 bases are shared with TRBD1. The CDR3 length is 14 residues. The V gene's germline CDR1 is SQVTM and CDR2 ANQGSEA. J gave up 2 bases and V 4 bases, and 7 bases lay outside the gene matches. The CDR3 protein is CSVAGGVGNYGYTF. The DNA for the CDR3 is TGCAGCGTTGCAGGGGGAGTGGGGAACTATGGCTACACCTTC.

The chain is built from TRBV5-6 and TRBJ2-7; tentatively, D is TRBD1 (6 bases). Per the germline V gene, CDR1 is SGHDT and CDR2 is YYEEEE. The CDR3 sequence is 14 residues long. Trimming stripped 2 bases from V and 0 bases from J, with 9 bases between. In nucleotides, the CDR3 is TGTGCCAGCAGCTTTACGGACAGCTCCTACGAGCAGTACTTC. Protein sequence: CASSFTDSSYEQYF.